This entry features one T cell receptor (beta chain) sequence. What it binds is unknown. Time point here: newly diagnosed, previously untreated cHL patient sample. Investigators turned to newly diagnosed, untreated classical Hodgkin lymphoma PBMCs for comparison. The table came from immunoSEQ multiplex PCR; TCRdb's copy has only in-frame clones and leaves some out. The sample holds over 15,000 clones, approximately 90% seen once. This sample was taken from a study of PD-1 blockade in classical Hodgkin lymphoma. This CDR3 region has 14 residues. The V gene's germline CDR1 is MNHNS and CDR2 SASEGT. V was trimmed by 7 bases and J by 4 bases, leaving 14 bases between them. Notes on the study in general: The causes of the repertoire differences, possibly disease activity or prior therapy, remain undefined. Healthy donors reportedly exceeded newly diagnosed patients in baseline TCR diversity.

This clonotype originated in a human donor with classical Hodgkin lymphoma. The genes are TRBV6-1 and TRBJ2-1; D tentatively fits TRBD1 or TRBD2 (5 bases each). Sample: peripheral blood mononuclear cells (PBMCs). The CDR3 protein is CASTRDGLYNEQFF. Here the CDR3 DNA reads TGTGCCAGCACTAGGGACGGACTTTACAATGAGCAGTTCTTC.